These 25 T cell receptor beta chains share one sample of origin, sequenced in a study of T cell changes during pregnancy in multiple sclerosis (dated by TCRdb to about 2019). Library construction relied on the immunoSEQ multiplex PCR assay. The table was pulled from immuneACCESS by TCRdb, which kept in-frame rearrangements only. Such tables lose some clones; where checked, under half of the loss comes from unresolved V genes, and the rest has no known cause. The sample profile shows roughly 61,000 clones; 93% of them were found once. The top ten clonotypes cover under 2% of the sample. The specimen was peripheral blood, collected after pregnancy. Every receptor here comes from a female donor with multiple sclerosis, enrolled in a pregnancy study.

The chain combines TRBV27 with TRBJ2-7; 7 bases are shared with TRBD2. CDR1 is MNHEY, CDR2 SMNVEV, per germline (reference sequence). The length of the CDR3 is 15 residues. The V and J ends lost 5 bases and 7 bases, in that order; junction bases with no gene match: 14. CDR3 residues: CASSKTSVGAREQYF. As DNA, the CDR3 is TGTGCCAGCAGTAAAACTAGCGTTGGGGCTCGGGAGCAGTACTTC.

The J gene is TRBJ2-7, the V gene TRBV9; D not certain. Germline CDR1 SGDLS, CDR2 YYNGEE. Trimming pared 0 bases from V and 4 bases from J, leaving 11 bases between. CDR3 size: 14 residues. The CDR3 DNA sequence: TGTGCCAGCAGCGTAGCTTCGAGTCGTTACGAGCAGTACTTC. Its translation: CASSVASSRYEQYF.

The chain employs TRBV4-1 and TRBJ2-7; 9 positions match TRBD1. V shed 3 bases and J 7 bases; nucleotides not matched to a gene: 4. This CDR3 has 13 residues. Germline values: CDR1 MGHRA, CDR2 YSYEKL. The CDR3 protein is CASSHGTGSEQYF. The CDR3 region has the DNA TGCGCCAGCAGCCACGGGACAGGGTCTGAGCAGTACTTC.

This chain joins TRBV30 and TRBJ1-4, with 8 bases that match TRBD1. With 0 bases clipped from V and 8 bases from J, the junction kept 17 bases outside the gene matches. CDR1 is GTSNPN and CDR2 is SVGIG in the germline V gene (reference sequence). This CDR3 has 18 residues. Here the CDR3 DNA reads TGTGCCTGGAGTGTAGTCTTCGGCAGGGGGCTGAGGAGCGAAAAACTGTTTTTT. Translated, it gives CAWSVVFGRGLRSEKLFF.

This rearrangement joins TRBV6-5 to TRBJ1-4, with no clear D. Trimming stripped 8 bases from V and 7 bases from J, with 8 bases between. The CDR3 covers 11 residues. Germline CDR1 and CDR2: MNHEY and SVGAGI. As DNA, the CDR3 is TGTGCCAGCCGGAGTGGTGAAAAACTGTTTTTT. It yields the protein CASRSGEKLFF.

In this sample, this clone turned up once. The chain recombines TRBV9 with TRBJ2-2, with 8 bases fitting TRBD2. CDR3 length: 15 amino acids. V gave up 4 bases and J gave up 6 bases; unmatched junction bases: 8. Germline values: CDR1 SGDLS, CDR2 YYNGEE. The DNA of the CDR3 is TGTGCCAGCAGCCCCCGACTAGCGTGGTCCGGGGAGCTGTTTTTT. Translating it yields CASSPRLAWSGELFF. Full variable domain (remainder filled in from reference TRBV9 and TRBJ2-2): DSGVTQTPKHLITATGQRVTLRCSPRSGDLSVYWYQQSLDQGLQFLIQYYNGEERAKGNILERFSAQQFPDLHSELNLSSLELGDSALYFCASSPRLAWSGELFFGEGSRLTVL.

This chain joins TRBV7-2 and TRBJ2-5; tentative D call: TRBD2 (5 bases). Germline V gene lookup returns CDR1 SGHTA and CDR2 FQGNSA. This CDR3 has 14 residues. Between the trimmed V and J ends, which lost 5 bases and 4 bases, there was a span of 14 bases. CDR3 amino acids: CASSASGPSETQYF. DNA for the CDR3: TGTGCCAGCAGCGCAAGCGGTCCGTCAGAGACCCAGTACTTC.

The chain is built from TRBV4-1 and TRBJ2-3; TRBD2 might be the D (5 bases). The V end lost 3 bases, the J end lost 7 bases, and 17 bases lay between the germline ends. CDR1 MGHRA and CDR2 YSYEKL come from the germline V gene. The CDR3 length is 15 residues. The chain's CDR3 is CASSQLPPLGHTQYF. DNA for the CDR3: TGCGCCAGCAGCCAGCTACCCCCACTAGGACATACGCAGTATTTT.

This rearrangement joins TRBV21-1 to TRBJ1-1. TRBV21-1 is flagged as a pseudogene. This CDR3 is 14 amino acids long. The CDR3 loop reads CASSTSGESTEAFF. In DNA form, the CDR3 reads TGTGCCAGCAGCACATCCGGGGAGAGCACTGAAGCTTTCTTT.

The chain employs TRBV7-9 and TRBJ2-3, with a tentative D call TRBD1 (5 bases). Germline CDR1 SEHNR, CDR2 FQNEAQ (reference sequence). The CDR3 contains 16 residues. Trimming removed 0 bases at V and 0 bases at J, with 10 bases between. CDR3: CASSLALTDSTDTQYF. The DNA of the CDR3 is TGTGCCAGCAGCTTAGCCTTGACAGATAGCACAGATACGCAGTATTTT.

The chain carries TRBV6-1 and TRBJ2-7; 11 nucleotides match TRBD2. The trim removed 3 bases at V and 3 bases at J, leaving 7 bases unmatched. The germline V gene encodes CDR1 MNHNS and CDR2 SASEGT. The CDR3 has 16 amino acids. CDR3 nucleotide sequence: TGTGCCAGCAGTGATCCGGGACTAGCGGACAGCTACGAGCAGTACTTC. It translates to CASSDPGLADSYEQYF.

This rearrangement joins TRBV7-9 to TRBJ1-2; 9 nucleotides align to TRBD1. The CDR3 totals 17 residues. Germline CDR1 reads SEHNR; CDR2 reads FQNEAQ (reference sequence). With 5 bases clipped from V and 6 bases from J, the junction kept 16 bases outside the gene matches. The CDR3 here is CASSPREQGALLDGYTF. The CDR3 nucleotides read TGTGCCAGCAGCCCACGGGAACAGGGGGCGCTTTTAGATGGCTACACCTTC.

This chain connects TRBV5-6 to TRBJ1-1, with a tentative D call TRBD1 (5 bases). Germline V gives CDR1 SGHDT, CDR2 YYEEEE. CDR3 size: 16 residues. V gave up 0 bases and J gave up 1 base, with 13 bases separating them. In nucleotides, the CDR3 is TGTGCCAGCAGCTTGGACAGGCCTAAGGGGAACACTGAAGCTTTCTTT. This codes for CASSLDRPKGNTEAFF.

This chain joins TRBV6-6 and TRBJ2-1; D remains ambiguous. Trimming took 5 bases from V and 8 from J, leaving 10 bases between them. Looked up from germline, CDR1 is MNHNY and CDR2 is SVGAGI (reference sequence). CDR3 size: 12 residues. The chain's CDR3 is CASSLLSYEQFF. The CDR3 DNA follows: TGTGCCAGCAGTCTGTTATCCTATGAGCAGTTCTTC.

The rearrangement links TRBV6-5 to TRBJ2-1; D is ambiguous. The CDR3 runs to 11 residues. Germline V CDR1 and CDR2: MNHEY, SVGAGI. V was clipped by 8 bases and J by 9 bases, with 11 bases between them. The DNA for the CDR3 is TGTGCCAGCCACCTCTCCGGTGAGCAGTTCTTC. This codes for CASHLSGEQFF.

The gene calls are TRBV11-2 and TRBJ2-3, with 11 bases aligning to TRBD2. CDR3 length equals 16 residues. V was clipped by 5 bases and J by 1 base; unmatched bases: 5. Germline-derived CDR1 and CDR2 are SGHAT and FQNNGV. CDR3 nucleotides: TGTGCCAGCAGCCGTCAGACTAGCGGGGGCACAGATACGCAGTATTTT. This sequence encodes CASSRQTSGGTDTQYF. Full variable domain (missing parts from reference TRBV11-2 and TRBJ2-3): EAGVAQSPRYKIIEKRQSVAFWCNPISGHATLYWYQQILGQGPKLLIQFQNNGVVDDSQLPKDRFSAERLKGVDSTLKIQPAKLEDSAVYLCASSRQTSGGTDTQYFGPGTRLTVL.

The J gene is TRBJ1-1, the V gene TRBV6-1; perhaps TRBD1 as D (6 bases). The ends were cut back, 7 bases at V and 1 base at J, with 10 bases in the middle. The germline V gene encodes CDR1 MNHNS and CDR2 SASEGT. This CDR3 is built from 13 residues. The CDR3 DNA reads as TGTGCCAGCACCCCCAGGGGGAACACTGAAGCTTTCTTT. This gives the protein CASTPRGNTEAFF.

The V gene is TRBV27, the J gene TRBJ2-7; 11 positions match TRBD2. Germline V gene data show CDR1 as MNHEY and CDR2 as SMNVEV (reference sequence). V was clipped by 2 bases and J by 4 bases; unmatched bases: 4. The CDR3 has 15 amino acids. The CDR3 DNA follows: TGTGCCAGCAGTTTAAGAGGACTAGCGGGTTACGAGCAGTACTTC. This sequence encodes CASSLRGLAGYEQYF.

The chain couples TRBV7-2 to TRBJ2-2; TRBD2 matches 12 bases. From germline, CDR1 is SGHTA and CDR2 FQGNSA. This CDR3 contains 19 residues. V lost 5 bases, J lost 0 bases, and 10 bases stayed unmatched. CDR3 in amino acids: CASSNGPGLAGANTGELFF. The DNA for the CDR3 is TGTGCCAGCAGCAACGGACCGGGACTAGCGGGCGCGAACACCGGGGAGCTGTTTTTT. Looking up the rest from reference TRBV7-2 and TRBJ2-2 gives the full variable domain: GAGVSQSPSNKVTEKGKDVELRCDPISGHTALYWYRQSLGQGLEFLIYFQGNSAPDKSGLPSDRFSAERTGGSVSTLTIQRTQQEDSAVYLCASSNGPGLAGANTGELFFGEGSRLTVL.

This chain connects TRBV19 to TRBJ1-2, with 7 bases identical to TRBD1. This CDR3 spans 15 amino acids. CDR1 is LNHDA, CDR2 SQIVND, per germline (reference sequence). Trimming at V came to 1 base and at J to 3 bases, leaving 5 bases not matched to a gene. The CDR3 nucleotides read TGTGCCAGTAGTATAGCGACAGGGACGGACTATGGCTACACCTTC. Protein product: CASSIATGTDYGYTF.

The chain employs TRBV4-2 and TRBJ1-5; D unresolved. Germline assignment: CDR1 LGHNA and CDR2 YNFKEQ. V was cut by 0 bases and J by 4 bases, with 7 bases left in between. The CDR3 has 14 amino acids. The CDR3 loop is CASSQESSNQPQHF. The DNA of the CDR3 is TGTGCCAGCAGCCAAGAGTCCAGTAATCAGCCCCAGCATTTT.

Of note for this clone: At the DNA level, this CDR3 is encoded by other sequences in the same sample as well. This rearrangement joins TRBV7-9 to TRBJ2-1; 12 nucleotides align to TRBD2. In germline, CDR1 is SEHNR, CDR2 FQNEAQ (reference sequence). The CDR3 is 15 residues long. Trimming removed 1 base from V and 7 bases from J; junction bases left unmatched: 2. The CDR3 coding sequence is TGTGCCAGCAGCTTAGTTACTAGCGGGAGGAATGAGCAGTTCTTC. Protein sequence: CASSLVTSGRNEQFF. Based on the CDR3 plus reference TRBV7-9 and TRBJ2-1, the full variable domain is DTGVSQNPRHKITKRGQNVTFRCDPISEHNRLYWYRQTLGQGPEFLTYFQNEAQLEKSRLLSDRFSAERPKGSFSTLEIQRTEQGDSAMYLCASSLVTSGRNEQFFGPGTRLTVL.

The chain joins TRBV5-4 to TRBJ2-2; 11 bases agree with TRBD2. With V trimmed by 5 bases and J by 7 bases, 10 bases remained unmatched. CDR3 length: 16 residues. Germline lookup yields CDR1 SGHNT and CDR2 YYREEE (reference sequence). CDR3 nucleotide sequence: TGTGCCAGCAGTTCTATAGCGGGAGGGCCGGTCGGGGAGCTGTTTTTT. Protein: CASSSIAGGPVGELFF.

The chain has TRBV27 and TRBJ2-1; no clear D gene. Germline V gives CDR1 MNHEY, CDR2 SMNVEV (reference sequence). The CDR3 sequence is 16 residues long. Trimming pared 2 bases from V and 4 bases from J, leaving 15 bases between. As DNA, the CDR3 is TGTGCCAGCAGTTTAACAGTCTCTTCTATATACAATGAGCAGTTCTTC. Protein product: CASSLTVSSIYNEQFF.

This clone was recorded a few times. The chain uses TRBV7-9 and TRBJ1-2; unclear D gene. Germline CDR1 and CDR2: SEHNR and FQNEAQ (reference sequence). The CDR3 contains 14 residues. Trimming shortened V by 3 bases and J by 7 bases, and 15 bases separated the two germline ends. CDR3 region: CASSLGKSASGYTF. The CDR3 coding sequence is TGTGCCAGCAGCTTGGGCAAGTCGGCATCTGGCTACACCTTC.